This T cell receptor beta chain was recorded in a study of blood T cell repertoires in COVID-19. Study-level information: Whether acute or convalescent, the COVID-19 samples came from the United States, Italy and Spain. T cells, B-cell-depleted T cells, or PBMCs supplied cDNA or gDNA.

The germline V gene has CDR1 SGDLS and CDR2 YYNGEE. CDR3 length: 12 residues. J lost 10 bases, V lost 4 bases, and 7 bases had no gene match. As processed by the authors: Cell counts per sample came from amplifying reference gene primers. Here immunoSEQ multiplex PCR was the method, and the copy in TCRdb shows in-frame clones only, minus some. V, J and clone size derive from that table, while D and trimming were established from the DNA sequence. The sample lists hundreds of thousands of clones; around nine tenths were seen once. The sequence was collected from a man aged 55 to 69 who had recovered from COVID-19. The sample comprised peripheral blood. The J gene is TRBJ1-1, the V gene TRBV9; TRBD1 matches at 7 bases. CDR3 residues: CASSPETGAAFF. CDR3 bases: TGTGCCAGCAGCCCGGAAACAGGGGCAGCTTTCTTT. Full variable domain (missing parts from reference TRBV9 and TRBJ1-1): DSGVTQTPKHLITATGQRVTLRCSPRSGDLSVYWYQQSLDQGLQFLIQYYNGEERAKGNILERFSAQQFPDLHSELNLSSLELGDSALYFCASSPETGAAFFGQGTRLTVV.